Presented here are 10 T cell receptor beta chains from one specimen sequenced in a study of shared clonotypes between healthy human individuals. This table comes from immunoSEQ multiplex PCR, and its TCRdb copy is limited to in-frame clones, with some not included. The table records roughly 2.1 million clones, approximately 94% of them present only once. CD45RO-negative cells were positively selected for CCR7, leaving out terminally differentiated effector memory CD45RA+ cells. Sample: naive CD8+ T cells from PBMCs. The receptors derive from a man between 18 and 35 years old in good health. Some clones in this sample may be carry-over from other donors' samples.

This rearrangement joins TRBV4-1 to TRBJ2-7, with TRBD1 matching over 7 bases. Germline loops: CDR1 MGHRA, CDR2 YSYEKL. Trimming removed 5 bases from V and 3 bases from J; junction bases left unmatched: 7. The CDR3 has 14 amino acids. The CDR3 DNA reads TGCGCCAGCAGCGAAACTACAGGGGTCTACGAGCAGTACTTC. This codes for CASSETTGVYEQYF.

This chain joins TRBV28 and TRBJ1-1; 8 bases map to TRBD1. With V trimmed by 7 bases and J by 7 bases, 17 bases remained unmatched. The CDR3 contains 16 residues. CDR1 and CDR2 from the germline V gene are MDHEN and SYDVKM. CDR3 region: CASNMPGQGVVGEAFF. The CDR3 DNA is TGTGCCAGCAATATGCCTGGACAGGGAGTGGTGGGTGAAGCTTTCTTT.

The CDR3 DNA follows: TGTGCCAGCAGCTCTGACAGTAACTATGGCTACACCTTC. It yields the protein CASSSDSNYGYTF. The V and J genes are TRBV5-6 and TRBJ1-2; a possible D gene is TRBD1 (5 bases). V was cut by 3 bases and J by 1 base, with 7 bases left in between. This CDR3 has 13 amino acids. CDR1 and CDR2 (germline): SGHDT, YYEEEE. Filled out from reference TRBV5-6 and TRBJ1-2, the complete variable domain reads DAGVTQSPTHLIKTRGQQVTLRCSPKSGHDTVSWYQQALGQGPQFIFQYYEEEERQRGNFPDRFSGHQFPNYSSELNVNALLLGDSALYLCASSSDSNYGYTFGSGTRLTVV.

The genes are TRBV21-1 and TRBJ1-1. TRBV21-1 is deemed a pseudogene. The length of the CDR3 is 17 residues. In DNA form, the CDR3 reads TGTGCCAGCAGCCATACTAAAGTACAGTTACCGAACACTGAAGCTTTCTTT. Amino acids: CASSHTKVQLPNTEAFF.

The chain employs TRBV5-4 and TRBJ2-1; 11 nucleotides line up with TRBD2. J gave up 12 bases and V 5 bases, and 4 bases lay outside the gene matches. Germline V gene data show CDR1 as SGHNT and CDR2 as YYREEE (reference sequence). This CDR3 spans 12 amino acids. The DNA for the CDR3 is TGTGCCAGCAGGATAGCGGGAGGGGGGCAGTTCTTC. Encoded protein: CASRIAGGGQFF.

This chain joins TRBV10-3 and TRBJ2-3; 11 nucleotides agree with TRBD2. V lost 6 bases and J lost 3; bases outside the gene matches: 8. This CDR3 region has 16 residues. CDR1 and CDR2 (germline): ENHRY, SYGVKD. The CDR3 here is CAISQLAGVRTDTQYF. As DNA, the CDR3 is TGTGCCATCAGCCAACTAGCGGGAGTACGTACAGATACGCAGTATTTT.

The CDR3 sequence: CASSYSAGTPYEQYF. The CDR3 DNA follows: TGTGCCAGCAGTTACTCCGCAGGTACCCCCTACGAGCAGTACTTC. The chain employs TRBV6-5 and TRBJ2-7, with D unresolved. V lost 0 bases and J lost 2, with 11 bases in between. The CDR3 sequence is 15 residues long. Germline V gene sequence: CDR1 MNHEY, CDR2 SVGAGI.

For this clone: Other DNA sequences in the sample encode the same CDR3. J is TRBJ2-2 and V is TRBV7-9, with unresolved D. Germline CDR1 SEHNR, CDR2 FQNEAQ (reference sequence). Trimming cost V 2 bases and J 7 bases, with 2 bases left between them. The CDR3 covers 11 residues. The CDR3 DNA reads TGTGCCAGCAGCTTAATCGGGGAGCTGTTTTTT. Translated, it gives CASSLIGELFF.

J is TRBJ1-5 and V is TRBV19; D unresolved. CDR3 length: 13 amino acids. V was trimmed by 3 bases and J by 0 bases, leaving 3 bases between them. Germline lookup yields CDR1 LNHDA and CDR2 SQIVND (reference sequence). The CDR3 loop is CASSMHSNQPQHF. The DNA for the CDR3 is TGTGCCAGTAGTATGCATAGCAATCAGCCCCAGCATTTT.

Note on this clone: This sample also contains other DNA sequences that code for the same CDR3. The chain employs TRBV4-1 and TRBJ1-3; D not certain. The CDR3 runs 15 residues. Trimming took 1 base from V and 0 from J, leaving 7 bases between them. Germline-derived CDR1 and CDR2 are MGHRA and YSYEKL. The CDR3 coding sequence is TGCGCCAGCAGCCAAGGGTGGCTCTCTGGAAACACCATATATTTT. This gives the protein CASSQGWLSGNTIYF.